Listed here are 16 T cell receptor beta chains from one sample, sequenced in a study of T-cell memory formation after mild COVID-19 (TCRdb year 2021). Libraries were prepared through 5' RACE. Sequencing took place on an Illumina NovaSeq 6000. TCRdb redid the processing of the public reads, applying fastp at Q25 and MiXCR, and retained in-frame beta chains. Entries that share a CDR3 protein sequence are merged under the most common genes and DNA. The sample yields approximately 270,000 distinct CDR3 sequences; 15% to 20% were counted once. The ten biggest clones cover 23% of the sample. The specimen sequenced was PBMCs or a T cell subset sorted from them (not recorded which). These receptor sequences come from a man aged 18 to 35 who had mild COVID-19 (a few samples of this study predate the infection). The sample titles of this study are shuffled in the database, so cell type and time point are left out; the donor was told from shared clones.

This clonotype was observed many times. CDR3: CASSVRAGTGGPGELFF. The DNA for the CDR3 is TGTGCCAGCAGCGTGAGGGCTGGGACAGGGGGCCCCGGGGAGCTGTTTTTT. The chain joins TRBV9 to TRBJ2-2; TRBD1 aligns across 12 bases. The CDR3 extends over 17 amino acids. V was pared by 2 bases and J by 6 bases, with 8 bases of the junction left unmatched. Germline values: CDR1 SGDLS, CDR2 YYNGEE. The full variable domain, with the rest looked up from reference TRBV9 and TRBJ2-2, is DSGVTQTPKHLITATGQRVTLRCSPRSGDLSVYWYQQSLDQGLQFLIQYYNGEERAKGNILERFSAQQFPDLHSELNLSSLELGDSALYFCASSVRAGTGGPGELFFGEGSRLTVL.

This sequence joins TRBV4-1 and TRBJ1-1, with TRBD1 identical over 9 bases. The germline V gene has CDR1 MGHRA and CDR2 YSYEKL. The ends lost 6 bases at V and 5 bases at J; junction bases unmatched: 19. CDR3 length equals 18 residues. CDR3: CASSDSTGGPILETEAFF. The CDR3 nucleotides are TGCGCCAGCAGTGATTCGACAGGGGGTCCTATACTGGAGACTGAAGCTTTCTTT.

This clonotype occurred a few times. The rearrangement links TRBV7-6 to TRBJ2-7; 7 bases fit TRBD2. Germline loops: CDR1 SGHVS, CDR2 FNYEAQ. The CDR3 loop spans 16 amino acids. J gave up 4 bases and V 0 bases, and 9 bases lay outside the gene matches. The CDR3 region has the DNA TGTGCCAGCAGCTTAGCAGCGGGGCCTCGGAGGTACGAGCAGTACTTC. Translating gives CASSLAAGPRRYEQYF.

This clonotype has a count of ten or more. The chain is built from TRBV5-1 and TRBJ2-7; tentative D call: TRBD1 (5 bases). Trimming pared 5 bases from V and 2 bases from J, leaving 14 bases between. Germline-derived CDR1 and CDR2 are SGHRS and YFSETQ. The CDR3 totals 14 residues. Here the CDR3 DNA reads TGCGCCAGCAGACACCCGCCGACAGCCTACGAGCAGTACTTC. This translates into CASRHPPTAYEQYF.

This chain links TRBV4-3 with TRBJ2-3, with D possibly being TRBD1 or TRBD2 (5 bases each). CDR1 and CDR2 from the germline V gene are LGHNA and YSLEER. V dropped 4 bases and J dropped 7 bases, with 27 bases sitting between them. The CDR3 runs to 18 residues. The CDR3: CASSRFPPGASEYYTQYF. CDR3 DNA sequence: TGCGCCAGCAGCCGATTTCCCCCCGGGGCCTCCGAATATTATACGCAGTATTTT.

This clonotype was picked up a small number of times. This chain joins TRBV5-1 and TRBJ2-7, with D perhaps matching TRBD1 or TRBD2 (5 bases each). Germline V lookup: CDR1 SGHRS, CDR2 YFSETQ. V was clipped by 1 base and J by 3 bases, with 17 bases between them. CDR3 length equals 16 residues. CDR3 region: CASSLSPGRKGYEQYF. The CDR3 DNA sequence: TGCGCCAGCAGCTTGTCCCCGGGACGAAAAGGCTACGAGCAGTACTTC.

The rearrangement joins TRBV2 to TRBJ2-3; 8 bases are a match to TRBD2. Germline V CDR1 and CDR2: SNHLY, FYNNEI. The CDR3 runs 15 residues. The V gene end was trimmed by 6 bases and the J gene end by 4 bases; junction bases not matched to a gene: 9. Written as DNA, the CDR3 is TGTGCCAGCAGGTTTCGGGAGGGAGCTGCAGATACGCAGTATTTT. It translates to CASRFREGAADTQYF.

This clonotype has a handful of counts. The gene calls are TRBV11-2 and TRBJ2-3, with 7 nucleotides matching TRBD2. Germline CDR1 SGHAT, CDR2 FQNNGV. The CDR3 has 16 amino acids. The junction had 6 bases not matched to a gene; V was cut back by 1 base and J by 2 bases. The CDR3 nucleotides are TGTGCCAGCAGCTTAGCTTCTAGCGGTTACACAGATACGCAGTATTTT. It encodes CASSLASSGYTDTQYF.

The gene calls are TRBV6-1 and TRBJ2-2; D is possibly TRBD1 or TRBD2 (7 bases each). CDR3 length: 15 amino acids. Looked up from germline, CDR1 is MNHNS and CDR2 is SASEGT. The ends were cut back, 4 bases at V and 4 bases at J, with 13 bases in the middle. The CDR3 DNA follows: TGTGCCAGCAGTGGAGCAGGGGGGGGCACCGGGGAGCTGTTTTTT. This sequence encodes CASSGAGGGTGELFF.

This clonotype showed up just a few times. This rearrangement joins TRBV19 to TRBJ2-5; 8 bases line up with TRBD1. J was trimmed by 5 bases and V by 5 bases; bases with no gene match: 10. Germline CDR1 LNHDA, CDR2 SQIVND (reference sequence). This CDR3 region has 15 residues. Here the CDR3 reads CASSATRDRGETQYF. The CDR3 DNA is TGTGCCAGTAGTGCCACCCGCGACAGGGGTGAGACCCAGTACTTC.

This clonotype was counted between two and nine times. The chain links TRBV7-9 to TRBJ2-6; perhaps TRBD2 as D (5 bases). The ends were cut back, 5 bases at V and 3 bases at J, with 29 bases in the middle. Per the germline V gene, CDR1 is SEHNR and CDR2 is FQNEAQ (reference sequence). CDR3 length: 21 amino acids. CDR3 protein: CASSPGGFGDLPSLGANVLTF. DNA for the CDR3: TGTGCCAGCAGCCCCGGTGGCTTCGGGGATCTCCCTTCTCTTGGGGCCAACGTCCTGACTTTC.

This clonotype was picked up a small number of times. The V and J genes are TRBV5-1 and TRBJ1-4, with TRBD1 matching over 7 bases. CDR1 SGHRS and CDR2 YFSETQ come from the germline V gene. After removal of 4 bases from V and 4 bases from J, the junction contained 7 bases not matched to a gene. There are 15 residues in the CDR3. CDR3 DNA sequence: TGCGCCAGCAGCAGAGGGGACAGCGTTAATGAAAAACTGTTTTTT. It yields the protein CASSRGDSVNEKLFF.

This chain joins TRBV19 and TRBJ2-3; D may be TRBD2 (7 bases). Trimming pared 2 bases from V and 9 bases from J, leaving 15 bases between. Germline V gene lookup returns CDR1 LNHDA and CDR2 SQIVND (reference sequence). The CDR3 has 14 amino acids. CDR3 amino acids: CASSILGGAGTQYF. DNA for the CDR3: TGTGCCAGTAGTATATTAGGGGGGGCTGGAACGCAGTATTTT. The full variable domain, completed using reference TRBV19 and TRBJ2-3, is DGGITQSPKYLFRKEGQNVTLSCEQNLNHDAMYWYRQDPGQGLRLIYYSQIVNDFQKGDIAEGYSVSREKKESFPLTVTSAQKNPTAFYLCASSILGGAGTQYFGPGTRLTVL.

This clonotype has only a few counts. This chain uses TRBV7-6 with TRBJ1-1, with D possibly matching TRBD1 (6 bases). V gave up 5 bases and J gave up 3 bases, with 10 bases separating them. The CDR3 runs to 13 residues. Germline loops: CDR1 SGHVS, CDR2 FNYEAQ. The CDR3 is CASSPTGYTEAFF. CDR3 nucleotide sequence: TGTGCCAGCAGCCCGACAGGTTACACTGAAGCTTTCTTT.

There are a few counts of this clonotype. V and J are TRBV20-1 and TRBJ2-7; D unclear. The CDR3 has 14 residues. Germline loops: CDR1 DFQATT, CDR2 SNEGSKA (reference sequence). Trimming pared 1 base from V and 0 bases from J, leaving 10 bases between. This chain's CDR3 is CSARGVSSSYEQYF. The CDR3 DNA follows: TGCAGTGCTAGAGGGGTTTCCAGCTCCTACGAGCAGTACTTC.

This clonotype was detected a few times. The chain joins TRBV6-5 to TRBJ2-7; D gene ambiguous. The CDR3 consists of 15 residues. V was trimmed by 6 bases and J by 2 bases, leaving 17 bases between them. Germline V gene sequence: CDR1 MNHEY, CDR2 SVGAGI. The CDR3 protein is CASRTIPLDAYEQYV. In DNA form, the CDR3 reads TGTGCCAGCAGGACGATACCCCTTGATGCCTACGAGCAGTACGTC.